These 2 T cell receptor beta chains were sequenced from one sample in a study of radiation and T cells in renal cell carcinoma. Sequenced by immunoSEQ multiplex PCR; TCRdb stores in-frame clones only, minus some. This sample yields 60,000 to 75,000 clones, of which 60% to 85% are seen a single time; less than 8% belongs to the top ten. Stated time point: blood 4 weeks post-SBRT, at nephrectomy. Treatment in this sample: 15 Gy SBRT to primary tumor, nephrectomy 4 weeks later. The sequenced sample was blood, obtained from a patient whose treatment included radiotherapy and nephrectomy. The receptors come from a man in his sixties with renal cell carcinoma.

J is TRBJ2-1 and V is TRBV6-5; D tentatively fits TRBD1 or TRBD2 (5 bases each). This CDR3 has 14 amino acids. The V end lost 5 bases, the J end lost 4 bases, and 12 bases lay between the germline ends. Germline V gives CDR1 MNHEY, CDR2 SVGAGI. CDR3 nucleotide sequence: TGTGCCAGCAGTCCCCGGGACGCTTACAATGAGCAGTTCTTC. It translates to CASSPRDAYNEQFF.

This rearrangement joins TRBV28 to TRBJ2-7; a weak D match, TRBD1 (6 bases). This CDR3 is built from 13 residues. V gave up 3 bases and J gave up 5 bases, with 11 bases separating them. Germline CDR1 MDHEN, CDR2 SYDVKM. CDR3: CASSFGRGNEQYV. The CDR3 bases are TGTGCCAGCAGTTTCGGCAGGGGTAACGAGCAGTACGTC.